This T cell receptor (beta chain) was obtained from a study of blood T cell repertoires in COVID-19. Trimming removed 1 base at V and 8 bases at J, with 6 bases between. Germline V CDR1 and CDR2: LNHNV, YYDKDF (reference sequence). The CDR3 extends over 13 amino acids. TCRdb's table, derived via immunoSEQ multiplex PCR, lists solely in-frame clones and lacks some. Here the sample spans 110,000 or so clones, more than 80% being singletons. The TCR sequence derives from a man in his 70s with active or convalescent COVID-19. The chain uses TRBV15 and TRBJ1-6; D gene uncertain. The sample taken for sequencing was peripheral blood. The CDR3 loop is CATSRGLDSPLHF. CDR3 bases: TGTGCCACCAGCAGAGGACTGGATTCACCCCTCCACTTT.